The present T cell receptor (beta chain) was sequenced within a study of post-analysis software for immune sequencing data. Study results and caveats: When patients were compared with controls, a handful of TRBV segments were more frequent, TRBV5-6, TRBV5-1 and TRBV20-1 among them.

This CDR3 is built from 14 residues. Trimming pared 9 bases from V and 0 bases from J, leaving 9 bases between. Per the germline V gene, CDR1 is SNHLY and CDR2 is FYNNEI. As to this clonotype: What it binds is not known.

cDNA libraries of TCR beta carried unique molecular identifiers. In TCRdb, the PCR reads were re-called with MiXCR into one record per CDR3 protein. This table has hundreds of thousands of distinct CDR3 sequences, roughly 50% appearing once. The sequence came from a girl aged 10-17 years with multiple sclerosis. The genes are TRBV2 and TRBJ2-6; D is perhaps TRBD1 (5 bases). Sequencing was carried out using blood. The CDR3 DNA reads TGTGCCAGGCAGGGTATCTCTGGGGCCAACGTCCTGACTTTC. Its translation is CARQGISGANVLTF.